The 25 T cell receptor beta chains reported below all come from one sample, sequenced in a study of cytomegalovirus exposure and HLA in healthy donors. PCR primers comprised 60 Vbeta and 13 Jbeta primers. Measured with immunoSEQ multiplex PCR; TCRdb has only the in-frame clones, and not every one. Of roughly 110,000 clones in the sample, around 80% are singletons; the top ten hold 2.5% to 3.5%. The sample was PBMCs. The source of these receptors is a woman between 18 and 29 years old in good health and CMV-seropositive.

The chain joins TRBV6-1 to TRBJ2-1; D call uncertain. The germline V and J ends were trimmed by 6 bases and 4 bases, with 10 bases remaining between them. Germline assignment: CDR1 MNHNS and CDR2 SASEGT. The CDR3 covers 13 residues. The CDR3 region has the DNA TGTGCCAGCAGAGCGTCATCATACAATGAGCAGTTCTTC. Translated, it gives CASRASSYNEQFF.

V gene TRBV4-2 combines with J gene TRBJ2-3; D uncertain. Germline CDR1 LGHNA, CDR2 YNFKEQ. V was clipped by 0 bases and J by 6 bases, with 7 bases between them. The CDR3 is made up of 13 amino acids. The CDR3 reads CASSQDPGDTQYF. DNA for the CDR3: TGTGCCAGCAGCCAAGATCCCGGGGATACGCAGTATTTT.

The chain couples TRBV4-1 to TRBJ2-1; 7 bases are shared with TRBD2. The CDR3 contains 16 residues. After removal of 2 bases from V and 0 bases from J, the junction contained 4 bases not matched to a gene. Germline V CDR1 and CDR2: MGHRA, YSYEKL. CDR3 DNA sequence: TGCGCCAGCAGCCAACTACTAGCGCGCTCCTACAATGAGCAGTTCTTC. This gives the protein CASSQLLARSYNEQFF.

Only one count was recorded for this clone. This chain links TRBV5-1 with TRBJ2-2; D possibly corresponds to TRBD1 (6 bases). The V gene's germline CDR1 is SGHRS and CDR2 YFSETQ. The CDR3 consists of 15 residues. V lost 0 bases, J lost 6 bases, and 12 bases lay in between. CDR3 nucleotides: TGCGCCAGCAGCTTGGCACAGGGTACCCCCGGGGAGCTGTTTTTT. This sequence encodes CASSLAQGTPGELFF.

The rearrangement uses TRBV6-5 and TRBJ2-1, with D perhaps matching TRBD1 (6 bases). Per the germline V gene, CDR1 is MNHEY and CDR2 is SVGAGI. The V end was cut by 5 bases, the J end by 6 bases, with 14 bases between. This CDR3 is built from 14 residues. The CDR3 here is CASSRRGQSNEQFF. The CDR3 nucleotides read TGTGCCAGCAGTCGCCGCGGACAGAGCAATGAGCAGTTCTTC.

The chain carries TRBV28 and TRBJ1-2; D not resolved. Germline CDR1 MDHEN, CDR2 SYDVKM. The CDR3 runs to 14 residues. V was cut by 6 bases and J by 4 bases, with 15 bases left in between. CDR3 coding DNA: TGTGCCAGCAGCGACCTCGCGCGGGGCTATGGCTACACCTTC. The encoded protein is CASSDLARGYGYTF.

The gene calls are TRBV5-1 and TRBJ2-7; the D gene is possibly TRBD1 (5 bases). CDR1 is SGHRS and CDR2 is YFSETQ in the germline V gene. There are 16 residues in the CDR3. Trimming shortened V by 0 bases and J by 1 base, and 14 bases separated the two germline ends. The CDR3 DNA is TGCGCCAGCAGCTTGGAGCCGGATAGGACATCCTACGAGCAGTACTTC. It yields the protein CASSLEPDRTSYEQYF.

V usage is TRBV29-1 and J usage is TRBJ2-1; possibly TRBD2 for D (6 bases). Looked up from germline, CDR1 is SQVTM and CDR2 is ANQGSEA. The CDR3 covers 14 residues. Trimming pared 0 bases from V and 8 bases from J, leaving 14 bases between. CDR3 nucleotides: TGCAGCGTTGAAGATCGAGGAGGGCTCCATGAGCAGTTCTTC. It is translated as CSVEDRGGLHEQFF.

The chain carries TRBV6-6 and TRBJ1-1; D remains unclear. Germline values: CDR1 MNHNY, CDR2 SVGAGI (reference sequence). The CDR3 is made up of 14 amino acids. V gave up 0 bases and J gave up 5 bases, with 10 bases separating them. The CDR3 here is CASSYSKGGTEAFF. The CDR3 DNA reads TGTGCCAGCAGTTACTCGAAGGGAGGTACTGAAGCTTTCTTT.

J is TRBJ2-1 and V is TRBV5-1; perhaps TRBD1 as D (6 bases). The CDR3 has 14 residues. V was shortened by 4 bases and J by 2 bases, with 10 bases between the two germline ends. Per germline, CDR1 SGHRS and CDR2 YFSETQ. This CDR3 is CASSPRGTYNEQFF. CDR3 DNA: TGCGCCAGCAGCCCCAGGGGAACCTACAATGAGCAGTTCTTC.

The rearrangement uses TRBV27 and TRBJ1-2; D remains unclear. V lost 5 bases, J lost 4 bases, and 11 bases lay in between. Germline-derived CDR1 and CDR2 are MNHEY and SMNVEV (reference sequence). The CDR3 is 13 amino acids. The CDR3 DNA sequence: TGTGCCAGCAGTATAACAGCCCTCTATGGCTACACCTTC. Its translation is CASSITALYGYTF.

CDR3 nucleotides: TGTGCCAGCAGAAACCCACAGGGGATTGGAGGCTACACCTTC. Translated, it gives CASRNPQGIGGYTF. The V and J genes are TRBV28 and TRBJ1-2; 7 nucleotides align to TRBD1. V trimming: 6 bases; J trimming: 8 bases; junction bases outside the gene matches: 12. Germline-derived CDR1 and CDR2 are MDHEN and SYDVKM. This CDR3 has 14 residues.

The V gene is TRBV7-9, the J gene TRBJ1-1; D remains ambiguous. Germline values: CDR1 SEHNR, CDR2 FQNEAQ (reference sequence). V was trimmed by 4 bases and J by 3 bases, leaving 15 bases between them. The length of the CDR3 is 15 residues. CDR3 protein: CASSSGRSGDTEAFF. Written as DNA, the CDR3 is TGTGCCAGCAGCTCCGGACGGTCCGGGGACACTGAAGCTTTCTTT.

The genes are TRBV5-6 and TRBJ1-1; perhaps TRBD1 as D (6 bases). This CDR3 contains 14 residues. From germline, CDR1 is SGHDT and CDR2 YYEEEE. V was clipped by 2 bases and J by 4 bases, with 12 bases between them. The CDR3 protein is CASSLDRPGTEAFF. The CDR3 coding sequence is TGTGCCAGCAGCTTAGACAGGCCTGGCACTGAAGCTTTCTTT. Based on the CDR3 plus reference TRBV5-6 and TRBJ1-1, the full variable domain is DAGVTQSPTHLIKTRGQQVTLRCSPKSGHDTVSWYQQALGQGPQFIFQYYEEEERQRGNFPDRFSGHQFPNYSSELNVNALLLGDSALYLCASSLDRPGTEAFFGQGTRLTVV.

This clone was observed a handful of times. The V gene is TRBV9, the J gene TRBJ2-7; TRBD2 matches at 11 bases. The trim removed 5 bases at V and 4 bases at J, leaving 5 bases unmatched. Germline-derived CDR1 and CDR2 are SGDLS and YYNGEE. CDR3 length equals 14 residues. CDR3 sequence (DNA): TGTGCCAGCAGTCGTAGCGGGAGGGCTTACGAGCAGTACTTC. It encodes CASSRSGRAYEQYF.

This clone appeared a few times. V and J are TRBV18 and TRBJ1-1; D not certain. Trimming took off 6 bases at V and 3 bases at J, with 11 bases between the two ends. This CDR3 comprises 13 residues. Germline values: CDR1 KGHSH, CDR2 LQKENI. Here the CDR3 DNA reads TGTGCCAGCTCCGACGAGAGGGACACTGAAGCTTTCTTT. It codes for CASSDERDTEAFF.

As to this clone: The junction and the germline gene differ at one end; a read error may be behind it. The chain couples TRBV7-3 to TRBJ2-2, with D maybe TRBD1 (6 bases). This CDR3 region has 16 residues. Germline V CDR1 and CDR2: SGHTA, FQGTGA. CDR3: CASSLTRQGTTGELFF. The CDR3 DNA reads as TGTGCCAGCAGCCTAACGAGGCAGGGGACAACCGGGGAGCTGTTTTTT.

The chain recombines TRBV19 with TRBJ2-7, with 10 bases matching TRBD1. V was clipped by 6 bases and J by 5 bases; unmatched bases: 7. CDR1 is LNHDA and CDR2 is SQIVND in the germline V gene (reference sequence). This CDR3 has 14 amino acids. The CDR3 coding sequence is TGTGCCAGTAGGATGACAGGGGGCAGGAACGAGCAGTACTTC. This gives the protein CASRMTGGRNEQYF.

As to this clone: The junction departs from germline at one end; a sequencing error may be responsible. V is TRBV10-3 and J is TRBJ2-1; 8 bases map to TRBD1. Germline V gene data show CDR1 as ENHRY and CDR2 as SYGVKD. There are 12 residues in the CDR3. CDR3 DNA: TGTACCATCAGTGAGTCTGGGACAGGGCAGTTCTTC. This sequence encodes CTISESGTGQFF.

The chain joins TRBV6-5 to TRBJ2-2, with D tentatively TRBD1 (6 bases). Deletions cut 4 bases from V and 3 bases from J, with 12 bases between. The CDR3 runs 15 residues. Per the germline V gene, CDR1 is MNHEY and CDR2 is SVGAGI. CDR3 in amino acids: CASSSGQSYTGELFF. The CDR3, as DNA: TGTGCCAGCAGTTCTGGACAGAGTTACACCGGGGAGCTGTTTTTT.

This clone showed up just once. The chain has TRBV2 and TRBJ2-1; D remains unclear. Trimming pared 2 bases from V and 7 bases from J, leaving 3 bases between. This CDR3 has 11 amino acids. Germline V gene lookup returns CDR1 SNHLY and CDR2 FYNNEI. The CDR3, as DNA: TGTGCCAGCAGTGAACGGAATGAGCAGTTCTTC. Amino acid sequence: CASSERNEQFF. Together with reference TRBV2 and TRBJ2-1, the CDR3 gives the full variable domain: EPEVTQTPSHQVTQMGQEVILRCVPISNHLYFYWYRQILGQKVEFLVSFYNNEISEKSEIFDDQFSVERPDGSNFTLKIRSTKLEDSAMYFCASSERNEQFFGPGTRLTVL.

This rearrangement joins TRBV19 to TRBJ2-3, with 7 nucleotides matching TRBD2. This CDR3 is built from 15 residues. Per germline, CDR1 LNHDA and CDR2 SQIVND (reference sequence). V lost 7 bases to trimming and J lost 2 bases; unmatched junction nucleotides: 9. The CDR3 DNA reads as TGTGCCAGTAAAGGAGCGGGAAAGTACACAGATACGCAGTATTTT. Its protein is CASKGAGKYTDTQYF.

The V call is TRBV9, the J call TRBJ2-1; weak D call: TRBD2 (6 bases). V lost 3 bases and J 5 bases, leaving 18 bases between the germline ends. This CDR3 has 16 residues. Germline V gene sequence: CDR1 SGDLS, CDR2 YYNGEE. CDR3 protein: CASSAPGGTGDNEQFF. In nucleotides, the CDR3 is TGTGCCAGCAGCGCACCCGGAGGGACGGGCGACAATGAGCAGTTCTTC.

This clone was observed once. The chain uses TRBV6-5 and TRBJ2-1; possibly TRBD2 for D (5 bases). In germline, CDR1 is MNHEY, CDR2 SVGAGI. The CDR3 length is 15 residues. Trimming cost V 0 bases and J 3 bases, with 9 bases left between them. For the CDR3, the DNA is TGTGCCAGCAGTTACTCGGCGGGTCGCTACAATGAGCAGTTCTTC. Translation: CASSYSAGRYNEQFF.

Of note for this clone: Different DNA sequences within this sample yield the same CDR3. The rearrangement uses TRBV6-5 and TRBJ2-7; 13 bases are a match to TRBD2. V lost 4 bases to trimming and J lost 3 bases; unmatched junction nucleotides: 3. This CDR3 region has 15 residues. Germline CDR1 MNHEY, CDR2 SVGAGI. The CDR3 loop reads CASSWTSGSSYEQYF. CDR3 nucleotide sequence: TGTGCCAGCAGTTGGACTAGCGGGAGTAGCTACGAGCAGTACTTC.